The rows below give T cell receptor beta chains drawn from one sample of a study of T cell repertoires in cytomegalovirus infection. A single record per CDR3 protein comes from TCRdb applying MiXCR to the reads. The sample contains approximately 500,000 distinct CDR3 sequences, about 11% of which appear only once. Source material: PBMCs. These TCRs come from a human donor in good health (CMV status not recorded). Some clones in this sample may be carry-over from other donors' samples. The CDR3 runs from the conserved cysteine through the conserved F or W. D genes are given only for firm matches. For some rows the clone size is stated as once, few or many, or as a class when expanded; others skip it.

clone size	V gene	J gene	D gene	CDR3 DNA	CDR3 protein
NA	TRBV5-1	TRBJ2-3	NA	TGCGCCAGCAGCCTCGCTTCCACAGGGAAAGCACCCGATACGCAGTATTTT	CASSLASTGKAPDTQYF
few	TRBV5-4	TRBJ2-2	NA	TGTGCCAGCAGCTTGAGGCGCCCGAACACCGGGGAGCTGTTTTTT	CASSLRRPNTGELFF
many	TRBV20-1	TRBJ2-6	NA	TGCAGTGCCCCCCGGGGGGCCGGGGCCAACGTCCTGACTTTC	CSAPRGAGANVLTF
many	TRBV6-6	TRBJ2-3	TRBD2	TGTGCCAGCAGTCGACTACTAGCGGGGGGGATAGATACGCAGTATTTT	CASSRLLAGGIDTQYF
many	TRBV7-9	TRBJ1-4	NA	TGTGCCAGCAGCTTAGAACCGAGGATTAGACTGTTTTTT	CASSLEPRIRLFF
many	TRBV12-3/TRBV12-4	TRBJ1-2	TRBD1	TGTGCCAGCAGTTTCGGGACAGGATGGGGTTATGGCTACACCTTC	CASSFGTGWGYGYTF
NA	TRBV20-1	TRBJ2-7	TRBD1	TGCAGTGCAAAGGACAGGGGCCTGGAGCAGTACTTC	CSAKDRGLEQYF
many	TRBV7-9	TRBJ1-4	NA	TGTGCCAGCAGCTACCGGGACACCAGCGAAAAACTGTTTTTT	CASSYRDTSEKLFF
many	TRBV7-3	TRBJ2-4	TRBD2	TGTGCCAGCAGCCTGACCCTTCCGGGAGGAAACATTCAGTACTTC	CASSLTLPGGNIQYF
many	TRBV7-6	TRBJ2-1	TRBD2	TGTGCCAGCAGCCCTTACGGGGGAGGGTTGTACAATGAGCAGTTCTTC	CASSPYGGGLYNEQFF
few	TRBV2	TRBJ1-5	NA	TGTGCCAGCAGTGAAATTCTTTGGCAGGGCGGTCAGCCCCAGCATTTT	CASSEILWQGGQPQHF
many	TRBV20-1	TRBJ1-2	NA	TGCAGTGCTAGTCCCTCGGGTGAAAACTATGGCTACACCTTC	CSASPSGENYGYTF
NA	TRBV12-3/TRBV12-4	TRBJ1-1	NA	TGTGCCAGCAGTTTAGGAGGGTGGACTGAAGCTTTCTTT	CASSLGGWTEAFF
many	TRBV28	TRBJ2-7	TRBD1	TGTGCCAGCAGTTTGGAGGAGTTGGACAGGGGTTCCTACGAGCAGTACTTC	CASSLEELDRGSYEQYF
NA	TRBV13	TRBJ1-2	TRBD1	TGTGCCAGCAGCTTAGTCAATGACAGGGTGGACTATGGCTACACCTTC	CASSLVNDRVDYGYTF
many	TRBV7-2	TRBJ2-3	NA	TGTGCCAGCAGTCCGTCTAGCACAGATACGCAGTATTTT	CASSPSSTDTQYF
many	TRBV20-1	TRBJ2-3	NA	TGCAGTGCTCCAAAGGGGGGAGTCGGCACAGATACGCAGTATTTT	CSAPKGGVGTDTQYF
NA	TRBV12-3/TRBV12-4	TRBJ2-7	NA	TGTGCCAGCAGCGTCGCGGTGGGCGAGCAGTACTTC	CASSVAVGEQYF
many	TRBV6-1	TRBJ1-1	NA	TGTGCCAGCAGTGTGAGGGGGGCCATGAACACTGAAGCTTTCTTT	CASSVRGAMNTEAFF
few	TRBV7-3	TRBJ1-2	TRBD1	TGTGCCAGCAGCAAAAAGACAGGGGATGGCTACACCTTC	CASSKKTGDGYTF
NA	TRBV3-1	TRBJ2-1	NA	TGTGCCAGCAGTGGCCGGCTAGCGCGGCATGAGCAGTTCTTC	CASSGRLARHEQFF
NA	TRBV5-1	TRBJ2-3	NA	TGCGCCAGCAGCTTGTACCAGGGGCCAGCAGATACGCAGTATTTT	CASSLYQGPADTQYF
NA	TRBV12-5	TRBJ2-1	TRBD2	TGTGCTAGTGGTTTTGCGGGGGGCCCTCAGTTCTTC	CASGFAGGPQFF
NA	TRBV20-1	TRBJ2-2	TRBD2	TGCAGTGCCAAGAGAGGGTTAGCGGGCACCGGGGAGCTGTTTTTT	CSAKRGLAGTGELFF
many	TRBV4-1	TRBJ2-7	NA	TGCGCCAGCAGCCCCCGAGGAGGCTACGAGCAGTACTTC	CASSPRGGYEQYF
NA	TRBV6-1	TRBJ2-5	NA	TGTGCCAGCAGTCGCGGATCCTTTCAAGAGACCCAGTACTTC	CASSRGSFQETQYF
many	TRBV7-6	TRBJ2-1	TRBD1	TGTGCCAGCAGCCTAAGACAGGGGGCTTCTGCGTACAATGAGCAGTTCTTC	CASSLRQGASAYNEQFF
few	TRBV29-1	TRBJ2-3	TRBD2	TGCAGCGTTGATCTCCCCGGTGGGAGGGCCGGAGAGTCGACAGATACGCAGTATTTT	CSVDLPGGRAGESTDTQYF
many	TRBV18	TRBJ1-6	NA	TGTGCCAGCTCACTTGCGGCAGGGAATTTCGGTAATTCACCCCTCCACTTT	CASSLAAGNFGNSPLHF
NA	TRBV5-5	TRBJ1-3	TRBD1	TGTGCCAGCAGCCCGCCCCCGTCGACAGGGGCTGGAAACACCATAAATTTT	CASSPPPSTGAGNTINF
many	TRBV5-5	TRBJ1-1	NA	TGTGCCAGCAGCTTAACAGGGTCCGCTGAAGCTTTCTTT	CASSLTGSAEAFF
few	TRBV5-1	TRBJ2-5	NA	TGCGCCAGCAGCCCGGGAACAAAGGGTATTCAAGAGACCCAGTACTTC	CASSPGTKGIQETQYF
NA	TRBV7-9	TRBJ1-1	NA	TGTGCCAGCAGCTTCGTGGCGGCACACACTGAAGCTTTCTTT	CASSFVAAHTEAFF
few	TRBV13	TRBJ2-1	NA	TGTGCCAGCAGCTCGAAACTGGGGGAGCAGTTCTTC	CASSSKLGEQFF